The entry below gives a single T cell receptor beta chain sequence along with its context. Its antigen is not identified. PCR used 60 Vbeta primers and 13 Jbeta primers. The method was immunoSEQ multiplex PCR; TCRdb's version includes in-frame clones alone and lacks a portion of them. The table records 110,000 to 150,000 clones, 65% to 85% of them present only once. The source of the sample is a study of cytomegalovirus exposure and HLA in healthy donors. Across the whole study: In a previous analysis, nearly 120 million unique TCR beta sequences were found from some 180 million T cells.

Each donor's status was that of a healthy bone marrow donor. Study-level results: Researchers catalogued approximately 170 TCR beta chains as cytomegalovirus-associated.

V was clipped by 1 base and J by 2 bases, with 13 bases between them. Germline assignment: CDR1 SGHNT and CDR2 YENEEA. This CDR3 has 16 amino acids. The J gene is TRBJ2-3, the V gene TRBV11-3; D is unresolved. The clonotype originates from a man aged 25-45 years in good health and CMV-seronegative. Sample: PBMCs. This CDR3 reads CASSLGGRPFTDTQYF. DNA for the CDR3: TGTGCCAGCAGCTTAGGTGGCCGCCCGTTCACAGATACGCAGTATTTT.